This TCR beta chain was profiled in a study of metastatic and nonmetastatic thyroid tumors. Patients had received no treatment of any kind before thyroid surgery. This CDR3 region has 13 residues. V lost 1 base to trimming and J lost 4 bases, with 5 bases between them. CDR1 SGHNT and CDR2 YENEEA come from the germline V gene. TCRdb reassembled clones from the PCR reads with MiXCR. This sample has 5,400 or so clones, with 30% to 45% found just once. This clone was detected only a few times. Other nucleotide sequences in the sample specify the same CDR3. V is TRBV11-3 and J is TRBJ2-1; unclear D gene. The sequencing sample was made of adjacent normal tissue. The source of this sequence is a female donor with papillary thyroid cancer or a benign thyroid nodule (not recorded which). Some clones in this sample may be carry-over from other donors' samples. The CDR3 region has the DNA TGTGCCAGCAGCTTAGGGAATTACAATGAGCAGTTCTTC. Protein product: CASSLGNYNEQFF.